This T cell receptor beta chain was documented in a study of blood T cells in healthy people across ages. In this sample, this clonotype turned up a few times. A second PCR of 7 to 11 cycles used a sample-barcoded 5' primer and a J-beta primer mix. TCRdb analysed the 5' RACE reads with MiXCR anew, one entry per CDR3 protein. The table shows about 1,500,000 distinct CDR3 sequences, with 28% occurring only once. The CDR3 is made up of 14 amino acids. Trimming removed 8 bases at V and 5 bases at J, with 15 bases between. Germline values: CDR1 MGHDK, CDR2 SYGVNS. The sample comprised blood. This chain links TRBV25-1 with TRBJ1-4; D is unclear. The TCR was taken from a woman under 40 in good health. CDR3 residues: CASPGSLGNEKLFF. DNA for the CDR3: TGTGCCAGCCCGGGGAGCCTGGGGAATGAAAAACTGTTTTTT.